One sample yielded the 23 T cell receptor beta chains listed below, sequenced in a study of T cells in tuberculosis. Sequencing used immunoSEQ multiplex PCR; TCRdb keeps in-frame clones, though not all of them. The table records around 10,000 clones, around 94% of them present only once. The sequencing input was PBMCs. These receptors were taken from an adult with tuberculosis.

The rearrangement joins TRBV4-1 to TRBJ2-1; 9 bases map to TRBD2. The CDR3 is made up of 16 amino acids. J gave up 8 bases and V 0 bases, and 8 bases lay outside the gene matches. The germline CDR1 and CDR2 sequences are MGHRA and YSYEKL. The CDR3 DNA reads TGCGCCAGCAGCCAAGATAGCGGACTAGCGACGGATGAGCAGTTCTTC. It is translated as CASSQDSGLATDEQFF.

The V and J genes are TRBV27 and TRBJ2-5; D is undetermined. This CDR3 comprises 16 residues. CDR1 and CDR2 from the germline V gene are MNHEY and SMNVEV (reference sequence). The V end lost 0 bases, the J end lost 0 bases, and 11 bases lay between the germline ends. In DNA, the CDR3 is TGTGCCAGCAGTTTATCCACGGTTACGTACCAAGAGACCCAGTACTTC. Translating gives CASSLSTVTYQETQYF.

The J gene is TRBJ1-2, the V gene TRBV4-2; D call uncertain. The length of the CDR3 is 15 residues. Germline CDR1 LGHNA, CDR2 YNFKEQ. Trimming stripped 0 bases from V and 5 bases from J, with 13 bases between. In nucleotides, the CDR3 is TGTGCCAGCAGCCAAGATCGGGGTTTTAATTATGGCTACACCTTC. Translated, it gives CASSQDRGFNYGYTF.

CDR3 in DNA: TGTGCCAGTAGTATAGGACTAGCGGGGTCCTCAGGGAGCTACGAGCAGTACTTC. Translating it yields CASSIGLAGSSGSYEQYF. The genes are TRBV19 and TRBJ2-7, with 11 bases fitting TRBD2. The CDR3 spans 18 residues. The germline V gene encodes CDR1 LNHDA and CDR2 SQIVND (reference sequence). V dropped 1 base and J dropped 3; count of bases not matched to a gene: 11.

This chain uses TRBV30 with TRBJ2-5; D is perhaps TRBD2 (6 bases). There are 12 residues in the CDR3. Germline assignment: CDR1 GTSNPN and CDR2 SVGIG (reference sequence). Trimming took off 8 bases at V and 3 bases at J, with 13 bases between the two ends. CDR3 bases: TGTGCCCAGGAGGAGGGAGAAGAGACCCAGTACTTC. Its translation: CAQEEGEETQYF.

J is TRBJ2-1 and V is TRBV6-4, with a weak D call TRBD2 (6 bases). Germline V CDR1 and CDR2: MRHNA, SNTAGT. Trimming pared 7 bases from V and 6 bases from J, leaving 13 bases between. The CDR3 loop spans 13 amino acids. CDR3 sequence (DNA): TGTGCCAGCACCTCCGGGACTTTCAATGAGCAGTTCTTC. It translates to CASTSGTFNEQFF.

This chain uses TRBV5-1 with TRBJ2-7, with TRBD2 matching 12 bases. This CDR3 contains 16 residues. Germline V CDR1 and CDR2: SGHRS, YFSETQ. Trimming at V came to 5 bases and at J to 3 bases, leaving 9 bases not matched to a gene. The DNA for the CDR3 is TGCGCCAGCAGGTCGACTAGCGGGAGATCGGGCTACGAGCAGTACTTC. Protein sequence: CASRSTSGRSGYEQYF.

The chain recombines TRBV6-6 with TRBJ1-1; TRBD1 agrees at 11 bases. This CDR3 has 15 amino acids. The germline gives CDR1 MNHNY, CDR2 SVGAGI (reference sequence). The trim removed 7 bases at V and 4 bases at J, leaving 8 bases unmatched. The CDR3 sequence is CASTFRGTGGTEAFF. The CDR3 DNA reads as TGTGCCAGCACCTTCAGGGGGACAGGGGGCACTGAAGCTTTCTTT.

The chain recombines TRBV11-1 with TRBJ2-1; 7 nucleotides align to TRBD2. The junction had 7 bases not matched to a gene; V was cut back by 7 bases and J by 4 bases. This CDR3 spans 14 amino acids. CDR1 and CDR2 (germline): SGHAT, FQDESV (reference sequence). The CDR3 DNA sequence: TGTGCCAGCAACCTTCCGGGGGGTTACAATGAGCAGTTCTTC. Residues: CASNLPGGYNEQFF. Drawing the rest from reference TRBV11-1 and TRBJ2-1, the complete variable domain is EAEVAQSPRYKITEKSQAVAFWCDPISGHATLYWYRQILGQGPELLVQFQDESVVDDSQLPKDRFSAERLKGVDSTLKIQPAELGDSAMYLCASNLPGGYNEQFFGPGTRLTVL.

The rearrangement uses TRBV7-9 and TRBJ2-1; 12 bases fit TRBD1. V was pared by 5 bases and J by 9 bases, with 11 bases of the junction left unmatched. The CDR3 spans 16 residues. Germline-derived CDR1 and CDR2 are SEHNR and FQNEAQ (reference sequence). The CDR3 region is CASSLEGQGARGEQFF. The CDR3 region has the DNA TGTGCCAGCAGCCTCGAGGGACAGGGGGCGAGGGGTGAGCAGTTCTTC.

The CDR3 DNA is TGTGCCAGCAGCGTAGCCCTAGCGGGGGGGCGTGGCACAGATACGCAGTATTTT. It specifies CASSVALAGGRGTDTQYF. V is TRBV9 and J is TRBJ2-3, with TRBD2 matching 12 bases. Per germline, CDR1 SGDLS and CDR2 YYNGEE. The CDR3 runs 18 residues. J was trimmed by 1 base and V by 0 bases; bases with no gene match: 6. Full variable domain (outside the CDR3, taken from reference TRBV9 and TRBJ2-3): DSGVTQTPKHLITATGQRVTLRCSPRSGDLSVYWYQQSLDQGLQFLIQYYNGEERAKGNILERFSAQQFPDLHSELNLSSLELGDSALYFCASSVALAGGRGTDTQYFGPGTRLTVL.

V usage is TRBV19 and J usage is TRBJ1-5; a possible D gene is TRBD1 (6 bases). Trimming shortened V by 4 bases and J by 5 bases, and 18 bases separated the two germline ends. The CDR3 covers 16 residues. Germline V CDR1 and CDR2: LNHDA, SQIVND (reference sequence). CDR3 residues: CASSTSGTPTYQPQHF. The CDR3 DNA reads as TGTGCCAGTAGTACATCCGGGACACCCACTTATCAGCCCCAGCATTTT.

The genes are TRBV5-1 and TRBJ2-5; 7 bases are shared with TRBD1. V was clipped by 4 bases and J by 3 bases; unmatched bases: 12. Germline CDR1 and CDR2: SGHRS and YFSETQ. The CDR3 has 16 amino acids. The CDR3 bases are TGCGCCAGCAGCGTCCAGGGGGATCCAAGAAAAGAGACCCAGTACTTC. This gives the protein CASSVQGDPRKETQYF.

The chain has TRBV7-9 and TRBJ2-3; 8 positions agree with TRBD2. CDR3 length: 17 residues. V lost 0 bases and J lost 0; bases outside the gene matches: 5. CDR1 is SEHNR, CDR2 FQNEAQ, per germline (reference sequence). CDR3 loop: CASSLATASGSTDTQYF. CDR3 DNA sequence: TGTGCCAGCAGCTTAGCCACCGCTAGCGGGAGCACAGATACGCAGTATTTT.

The V gene is TRBV4-1, the J gene TRBJ2-2, with 12 bases fitting TRBD2. The V gene end was trimmed by 4 bases and the J gene end by 4 bases; junction bases not matched to a gene: 4. CDR1 and CDR2 from the germline V gene are MGHRA and YSYEKL. This CDR3 has 16 amino acids. The CDR3 DNA is TGCGCCAGCAGCCCGGCTAGCGGGGGGGTCACCGGGGAGCTGTTTTTT. Residues: CASSPASGGVTGELFF.

The rearrangement joins TRBV4-1 to TRBJ2-5; the D gene is possibly TRBD1 (6 bases). Trimming shortened V by 1 base and J by 5 bases, and 17 bases separated the two germline ends. The CDR3 consists of 16 residues. The germline V gene has CDR1 MGHRA and CDR2 YSYEKL. CDR3 loop: CASSQGAAGVRETQYF. The DNA for the CDR3 is TGCGCCAGCAGCCAAGGCGCGGCAGGGGTTAGGGAGACCCAGTACTTC.

This clone was counted a few times. V is TRBV9 and J is TRBJ2-1, with 13 nucleotides matching TRBD2. The CDR3 runs 17 residues. The V gene end was trimmed by 3 bases and the J gene end by 5 bases; junction bases not matched to a gene: 8. Germline lookup yields CDR1 SGDLS and CDR2 YYNGEE. This CDR3 reads CASSEGLAGRFDNEQFF. The CDR3 region has the DNA TGTGCCAGCAGCGAGGGACTAGCGGGACGGTTCGACAATGAGCAGTTCTTC.

This chain joins TRBV5-6 and TRBJ1-3, with D possibly matching TRBD1 (6 bases). The CDR3 runs to 14 residues. V lost 6 bases, J lost 3 bases, and 13 bases lay in between. The germline gives CDR1 SGHDT, CDR2 YYEEEE. The CDR3 DNA reads TGTGCCAGCACCTGGGGGCCCGATGGAAACACCATATATTTT. It is translated as CASTWGPDGNTIYF.

The J gene is TRBJ1-5, the V gene TRBV4-1; D may be TRBD1 (5 bases). V was shortened by 5 bases and J by 3 bases, with 14 bases between the two germline ends. This CDR3 comprises 15 residues. Germline lookup yields CDR1 MGHRA and CDR2 YSYEKL. The chain's CDR3 is CASSTRARDNQPQHF. The CDR3 DNA is TGCGCCAGCAGCACTCGGGCCAGGGACAATCAGCCCCAGCATTTT.

The chain couples TRBV30 to TRBJ2-4; 15 bases match TRBD2. Losses at the gene ends were 5 bases for V and 1 base for J; bases not matched to a gene: 12. Germline V gene lookup returns CDR1 GTSNPN and CDR2 SVGIG (reference sequence). The CDR3 runs 19 residues. CDR3 in amino acids: CAWDRWTSGGADAKNIQYF. The CDR3 bases are TGTGCCTGGGATCGTTGGACTAGCGGGGGGGCGGATGCCAAAAACATTCAGTACTTC.

The chain recombines TRBV2 with TRBJ1-3, with 8 bases that match TRBD1. This CDR3 spans 14 amino acids. V trimming: 6 bases; J trimming: 4 bases; junction bases outside the gene matches: 5. The germline CDR1 and CDR2 sequences are SNHLY and FYNNEI. The CDR3 loop is CASSRGRGGNTIYF. The CDR3 region has the DNA TGTGCCAGCAGCAGGGGGCGCGGAGGAAACACCATATATTTT.

In its sample, this clone was seen once. The rearrangement uses TRBV5-1 and TRBJ2-5, with 8 bases fitting TRBD1. Germline V gene lookup returns CDR1 SGHRS and CDR2 YFSETQ. Losses at the gene ends were 4 bases for V and 5 bases for J; bases not matched to a gene: 16. The CDR3 consists of 17 residues. DNA for the CDR3: TGCGCCAGCAGCAACCTCAGGGGGCTAGCATCTGTGGAGACCCAGTACTTC. It encodes CASSNLRGLASVETQYF.

In nucleotides, the CDR3 is TGCGCCAGCAGCCCCCAGGGGTCTTTCGGCTATGGCTACACCTTC. Protein product: CASSPQGSFGYGYTF. This chain uses TRBV5-1 with TRBJ1-2; tentatively, D is TRBD1 (6 bases). Germline CDR1 reads SGHRS; CDR2 reads YFSETQ. CDR3 size: 15 residues. V gave up 4 bases and J gave up 4 bases, with 17 bases separating them.